These 2 T cell receptor beta chains originate from one sample sequenced in a study of Graves' ophthalmopathy and Graves' hyperthyroidism. Researchers took RNA transcripts and amplified TCR beta CDR3 regions from them. Second-round multiplex PCR came after a first-round RT-PCR that employed HTBI primers. Using its own MiXCR run on the multiplex PCR reads, TCRdb lists one record per CDR3 protein. This table holds 650,000 to 900,000 distinct CDR3 sequences, 35% to 50% found once. The sample comprised peripheral blood. The receptor set was obtained from an adult man with Graves' ophthalmopathy.

The chain links TRBV2 to TRBJ1-6, with D possibly being TRBD1 (6 bases). V was clipped by 0 bases and J by 14 bases, with 20 bases between them. Germline V gives CDR1 SNHLY, CDR2 FYNNEI. The CDR3 loop spans 16 amino acids. The chain's CDR3 is CASSEAPTGGISTLHF. DNA for the CDR3: TGTGCCAGCAGTGAAGCGCCCACCGGGGGCATATCAACCCTCCACTTT.

This clonotype was observed at least ten times. The gene calls are TRBV10-3 and TRBJ1-2; 8 bases match TRBD1. The CDR3 runs 12 residues. The V and J ends lost 4 bases and 5 bases, in that order; junction bases with no gene match: 0. In germline, CDR1 is ENHRY, CDR2 SYGVKD. The CDR3 nucleotides read TGTGCCATCAGTGGGACAGGGTATGGCTACACCTTC. The encoded protein is CAISGTGYGYTF.